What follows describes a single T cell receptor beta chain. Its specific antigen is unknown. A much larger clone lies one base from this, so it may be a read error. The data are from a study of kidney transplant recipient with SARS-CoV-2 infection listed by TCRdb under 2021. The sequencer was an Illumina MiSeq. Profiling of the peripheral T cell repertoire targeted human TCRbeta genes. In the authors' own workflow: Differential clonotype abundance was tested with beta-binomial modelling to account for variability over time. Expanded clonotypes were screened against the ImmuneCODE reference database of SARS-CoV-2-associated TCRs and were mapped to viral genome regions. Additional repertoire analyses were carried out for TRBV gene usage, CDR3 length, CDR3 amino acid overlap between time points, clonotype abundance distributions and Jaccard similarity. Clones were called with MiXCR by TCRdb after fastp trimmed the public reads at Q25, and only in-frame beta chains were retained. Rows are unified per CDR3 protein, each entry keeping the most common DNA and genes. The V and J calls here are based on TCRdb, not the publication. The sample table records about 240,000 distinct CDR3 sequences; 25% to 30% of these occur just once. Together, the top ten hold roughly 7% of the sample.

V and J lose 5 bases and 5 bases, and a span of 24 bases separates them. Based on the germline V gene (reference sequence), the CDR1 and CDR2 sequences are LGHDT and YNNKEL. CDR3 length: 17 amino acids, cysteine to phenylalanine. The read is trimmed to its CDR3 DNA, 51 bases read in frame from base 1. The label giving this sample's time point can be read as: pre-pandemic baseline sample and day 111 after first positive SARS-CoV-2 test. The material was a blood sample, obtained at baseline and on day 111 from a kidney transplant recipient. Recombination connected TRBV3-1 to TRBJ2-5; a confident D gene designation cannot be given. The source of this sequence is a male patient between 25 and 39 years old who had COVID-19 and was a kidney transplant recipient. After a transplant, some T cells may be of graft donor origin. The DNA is TGTGCCAGCAGCGGCATCTGTCCCACTTCTTTCTCTGAGACCCAGTACTTC. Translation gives CASSGICPTSFSETQYF.